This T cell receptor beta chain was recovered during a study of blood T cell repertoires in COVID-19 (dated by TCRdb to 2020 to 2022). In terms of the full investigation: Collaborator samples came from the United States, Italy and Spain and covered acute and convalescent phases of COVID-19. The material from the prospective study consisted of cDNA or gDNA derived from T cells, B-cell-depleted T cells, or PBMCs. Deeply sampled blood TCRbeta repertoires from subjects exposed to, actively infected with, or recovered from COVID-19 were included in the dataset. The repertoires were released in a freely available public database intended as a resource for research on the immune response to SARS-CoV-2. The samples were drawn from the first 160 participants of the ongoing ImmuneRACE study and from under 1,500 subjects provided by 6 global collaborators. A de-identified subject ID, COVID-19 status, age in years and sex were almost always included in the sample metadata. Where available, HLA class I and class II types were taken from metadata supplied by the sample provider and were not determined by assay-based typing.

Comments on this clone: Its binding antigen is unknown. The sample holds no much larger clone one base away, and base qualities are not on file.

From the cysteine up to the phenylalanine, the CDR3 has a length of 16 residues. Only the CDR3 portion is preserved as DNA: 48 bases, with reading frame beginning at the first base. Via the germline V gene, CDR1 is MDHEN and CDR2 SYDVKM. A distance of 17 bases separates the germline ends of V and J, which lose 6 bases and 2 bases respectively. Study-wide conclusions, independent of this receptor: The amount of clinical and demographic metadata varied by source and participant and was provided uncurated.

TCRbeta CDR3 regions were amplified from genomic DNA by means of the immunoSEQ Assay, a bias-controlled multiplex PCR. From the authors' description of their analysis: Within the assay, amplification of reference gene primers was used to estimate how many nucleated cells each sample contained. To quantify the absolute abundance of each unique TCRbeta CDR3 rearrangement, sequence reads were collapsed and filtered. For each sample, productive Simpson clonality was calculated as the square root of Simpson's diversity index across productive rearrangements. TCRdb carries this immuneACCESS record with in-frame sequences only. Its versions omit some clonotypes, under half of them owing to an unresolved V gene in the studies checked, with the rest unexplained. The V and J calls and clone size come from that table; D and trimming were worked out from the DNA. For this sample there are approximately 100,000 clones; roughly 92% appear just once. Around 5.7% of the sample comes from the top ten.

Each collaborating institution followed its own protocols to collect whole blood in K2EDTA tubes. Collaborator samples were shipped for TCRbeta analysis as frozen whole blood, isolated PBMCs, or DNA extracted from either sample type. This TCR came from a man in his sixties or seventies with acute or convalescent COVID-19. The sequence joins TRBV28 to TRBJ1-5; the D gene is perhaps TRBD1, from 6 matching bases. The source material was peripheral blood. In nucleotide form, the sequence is TGTGCCAGCAGGGACCCCGGGACATTACGCAATCAGCCCCAGCATTTT. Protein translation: CASRDPGTLRNQPQHF. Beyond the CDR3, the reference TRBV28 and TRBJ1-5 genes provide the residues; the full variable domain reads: DVKVTQSSRYLVKRTGEKVFLECVQDMDHENMFWYRQDPGLGLRLIYFSYDVKMKEKGDIPEGYSVSREKKERFSLILESASTNQTSMYLCASRDPGTLRNQPQHFGDGTRLSIL.